This T cell receptor (beta chain) was captured by sequencing in a study of shared T cell receptors in the human thymus. V was pared by 3 bases and J by 4 bases, with 9 bases of the junction left unmatched. The CDR3 length is 15 residues. Germline V gives CDR1 SNHLY, CDR2 FYNNEI. This clone was observed once. Method: immunoSEQ multiplex PCR; TCRdb's copy keeps in-frame clones and lacks some. There are hundreds of thousands of clones in the sample; over 75% occur only once, and 0.0094% lies in the top ten. These data were likewise used in another study, on human thymus T cells. That study adds: Donor material was obtained from healthy Finnish infants undergoing corrective surgery for congenital heart defects. Thymus tissue for the work was resected from patients undergoing corrective heart surgery. The authors found apparently biased V and J gene usage in thymic and blood repertoires. As related research reported, thymic repertoires overlapped highly among unrelated individuals.

The sequence came from a boy under three years old with a congenital heart defect. Input material: thymocytes. The chain combines TRBV2 with TRBJ2-7; 7 nucleotides match TRBD2. For the CDR3, the DNA is TGTGCCAGCAGTGATGGGTGGGAGGGCCAATACGAGCAGTACTTC. Its protein product is CASSDGWEGQYEQYF.